The 14 T cell receptor beta chains given below trace back to one sample, sequenced in a study of a mutant IDH1 vaccine in newly diagnosed glioma. Stated time point: week 35, safety follow-up. Alongside topical imiquimod, each dose of vaccine comprised 300 ug of mutant IDH1 20-mer peptide. Clones were sequenced by immunoSEQ multiplex PCR, and TCRdb holds only the in-frame ones, with some missing. The sample records roughly 52,000 clones, 80% to 85% being singletons. These TCRs are of unknown antigen specificity. Specimen: PBMCs, collected from a glioma patient whose treatment included an IDH1 peptide vaccine. These receptors all stem from a woman younger than 30 with glioma.

V gene TRBV6-6 combines with J gene TRBJ2-2; 10 nucleotides line up with TRBD2. Germline CDR1 and CDR2: MNHNY and SVGAGI (reference sequence). The length of the CDR3 is 14 residues. V lost 5 bases to trimming and J lost 5 bases; unmatched junction nucleotides: 2. CDR3 DNA sequence: TGTGCCAGCAGTAGCGGGGGGGGTACCGGGGAGCTGTTTTTT. The encoded protein is CASSSGGGTGELFF.

The chain recombines TRBV7-9 with TRBJ2-3; 8 nucleotides agree with TRBD2. Per germline, CDR1 SEHNR and CDR2 FQNEAQ (reference sequence). This CDR3 has 14 amino acids. V dropped 1 base and J dropped 14; count of bases not matched to a gene: 11. CDR3: CASSLVEEGLGMYF. The CDR3 DNA reads as TGTGCCAGCAGCTTAGTTGAAGAGGGACTAGGCATGTATTTT.

This clone has a single count. The rearrangement links TRBV4-1 to TRBJ2-7; 9 positions agree with TRBD2. V was clipped by 2 bases and J by 7 bases; unmatched bases: 9. The CDR3 is 15 amino acids. Germline CDR1 and CDR2: MGHRA and YSYEKL. The CDR3 sequence is CASSQLTSGRGEQYF. In DNA form, the CDR3 reads TGCGCCAGCAGCCAACTGACTAGCGGAAGGGGGGAGCAGTACTTC.

The chain employs TRBV29-1 and TRBJ1-2, with 9 bases identical to TRBD1. V shed 7 bases, J shed 4 bases, and the junction held 10 bases outside the gene matches. The CDR3 totals 14 residues. The germline CDR1 and CDR2 sequences are SQVTM and ANQGSEA. CDR3 loop: CSAKLGQGIYGYTF. Here the CDR3 DNA reads TGCAGCGCGAAACTGGGACAGGGAATCTATGGCTACACCTTC.

In its sample, this clone was seen once. CDR3 coding DNA: TGTGCCAGCAGCCAATCGGTACCGGGTCGAAAGGCTCATGGCTACACCTTC. This codes for CASSQSVPGRKAHGYTF. This sequence joins TRBV16 and TRBJ1-2, with D unresolved. The V end was cut by 0 bases, the J end by 6 bases, with 20 bases between. Germline V CDR1 and CDR2: KGHSY, FQNENV. The CDR3 is 17 residues long.

The chain uses TRBV4-2 and TRBJ2-7; D is unclear. Germline-derived CDR1 and CDR2 are LGHNA and YNFKEQ. Deletions cut 5 bases from V and 3 bases from J, with 14 bases between. The CDR3 loop spans 14 amino acids. CDR3 protein: CASSSVSGSYEQYF. The CDR3 DNA reads as TGTGCCAGCAGCTCGGTAAGTGGAAGCTACGAGCAGTACTTC.

The chain is built from TRBV6-5 and TRBJ2-3, with TRBD2 as a possible D gene (5 bases). This CDR3 comprises 12 residues. Germline CDR1 is MNHEY and CDR2 is SVGAGI. The V gene lost 8 bases and the J gene lost 1 base, with 7 bases spanning the gap. CDR3 sequence (DNA): TGTGCCAGCTCCGGGGGCACAGATACGCAGTATTTT. It is translated as CASSGGTDTQYF.

The CDR3 sequence is CASSQVTGAINEKLFF. The DNA of the CDR3 is TGTGCCAGCAGCCAGGTTACAGGGGCGATTAATGAAAAACTGTTTTTT. The gene calls are TRBV4-2 and TRBJ1-4, with 7 nucleotides matching TRBD1. The V and J ends lost 3 bases and 4 bases, in that order; junction bases with no gene match: 8. Germline V CDR1 and CDR2: LGHNA, YNFKEQ. This CDR3 contains 16 residues.

This clone occurred once. The genes are TRBV18 and TRBJ1-4; D is ambiguous. V was shortened by 6 bases and J by 4 bases, with 12 bases between the two germline ends. Germline assignment: CDR1 KGHSH and CDR2 LQKENI. The CDR3 contains 14 residues. CDR3 loop: CASSLGGSNEKLFF. Here the CDR3 DNA reads TGTGCCAGCTCGCTGGGAGGTAGTAATGAAAAACTGTTTTTT. Based on the CDR3 plus reference TRBV18 and TRBJ1-4, the full variable domain is NAGVMQNPRHLVRRRGQEARLRCSPMKGHSHVYWYRQLPEEGLKFMVYLQKENIIDESGMPKERFSAEFPKEGPSILRIQQVVRGDSAAYFCASSLGGSNEKLFFGSGTQLSVL.

V gene TRBV6-1 combines with J gene TRBJ2-7; 11 nucleotides match TRBD1. V shed 2 bases, J shed 3 bases, and the junction held 3 bases outside the gene matches. Germline loops: CDR1 MNHNS, CDR2 SASEGT. The length of the CDR3 is 15 residues. In DNA form, the CDR3 reads TGTGCCAGCAGTGAACCCGGGACAGGGGGCTACGAGCAGTACTTC. Translating gives CASSEPGTGGYEQYF.

The gene calls are TRBV5-6 and TRBJ2-5; 8 bases agree with TRBD2. Germline V gene data show CDR1 as SGHDT and CDR2 as YYEEEE. The CDR3 consists of 16 residues. With 4 bases clipped from V and 2 bases from J, the junction kept 10 bases outside the gene matches. CDR3 in amino acids: CASSDGERGRQETQYF. The DNA for the CDR3 is TGTGCCAGCAGCGATGGAGAGCGGGGGAGGCAAGAGACCCAGTACTTC.

The chain uses TRBV7-2 and TRBJ2-5, with 9 bases aligning to TRBD2. This CDR3 is 14 amino acids long. CDR1 is SGHTA, CDR2 FQGNSA, per germline. J was trimmed by 5 bases and V by 8 bases; bases with no gene match: 9. This chain's CDR3 is CASGLWAGGETQYF. The CDR3 DNA reads as TGTGCCAGCGGCCTATGGGCGGGGGGGGAGACCCAGTACTTC.

V gene TRBV5-1 combines with J gene TRBJ2-7; TRBD2 might be the D (6 bases). Germline CDR1 reads SGHRS; CDR2 reads YFSETQ. The CDR3 sequence is 15 residues long. Trimming removed 0 bases from V and 1 base from J, with 11 bases in between. The CDR3 nucleotides read TGCGCCAGCAGCTTGGACGGGAGCCCTTCCTACGAGCAGTACTTC. It specifies CASSLDGSPSYEQYF.

The chain employs TRBV6-6 and TRBJ1-6; D gene unclear. This CDR3 has 16 residues. The V end was cut by 5 bases, the J end by 7 bases, with 18 bases between. Germline V CDR1 and CDR2: MNHNY, SVGAGI (reference sequence). The CDR3 sequence is CASSAPWALGNSPLHF. The DNA of the CDR3 is TGTGCCAGCAGTGCCCCGTGGGCCCTAGGGAATTCACCCCTCCACTTT.